Sequencing of this T cell receptor (beta chain) was carried out in a study of OX40 agonist ivuxolimab in advanced cancers. Assay: immunoSEQ multiplex PCR; the TCRdb copy retains only in-frame clones and omits some. The sample yields tens of thousands of clones, more than 90% seen once. This clonotype was obtained from an adult with an advanced solid tumor such as melanoma, head and neck, liver or kidney cancer. The starting material was CD4+ or CD8+ T cells sorted from blood, obtained in a trial of the OX40 agonist ivuxolimab.

CDR3 loop: CASSLVTGRTEAFF. DNA of the CDR3: TGTGCCAGCAGCTTGGTCACAGGGCGGACTGAAGCTTTCTTT. The chain recombines TRBV5-6 with TRBJ1-1, with a possible D match to TRBD1 (6 bases). CDR1 is SGHDT and CDR2 is YYEEEE in the germline V gene. The V and J ends lost 0 bases and 5 bases respectively, with 11 bases between them. The CDR3 length is 14 residues.